The present entry profiles one T cell receptor (beta chain) with its context. The data stem from a study of monozygotic twins with inflammatory bowel disease. The CDR3 has 17 residues. Looked up from germline, CDR1 is MNHNS and CDR2 is SASEGT. Every sample had its cDNA made across eight separate reactions. TCRdb derives one entry per CDR3 protein from the 5' RACE reads, leaving out DNA. The sample table sets out about 160,000 distinct CDR3 sequences. The clonotype was recovered from a human donor with ulcerative colitis or Crohn's disease, or a healthy co-twin of an affected twin (not recorded which). The J gene is TRBJ2-3, the V gene TRBV6-1; there is no DNA to check the TCRdb D call of TRBD2. The sample taken for sequencing was blood. The CDR3 here is CASSETLAGDLTDTQYF.